A single TCR beta chain is shown here with its context. Its antigen is unidentified. This specimen belongs to a study of T-cell reconstitution after alpha-beta-depleted transplantation in children. The study, taken as a whole, reports: The study traced high day-60 TCRbeta diversity in some patients to surviving recipient T cells and thymic progenitors. T-cell numbers and diversity one year post-transplant derived largely from freshly generated T cells. There were reportedly several hundred expanded graft clones from which alpha-beta T cells came about two months after transplant.

Unique molecular identifiers were incorporated when the TCRbeta library was constructed. TCRdb redid the calling of the PCR reads with MiXCR, one entry per CDR3 protein. This repertoire shows just under 350,000 distinct CDR3 sequences, 15% to 20% found once; its top ten account for about 41%. The source material was PBMCs, mostly from graft donor cells, sampled 360 days after TCRalphabeta/CD19-depleted stem cell transplant. This TCR derives from a male patient aged 2-15 years who had a stem cell transplant for acute lymphoblastic leukemia, so the T cells may come from the graft donor.

In DNA form, the CDR3 reads TGTGCCAGCACCCGATGGGCGGGGGGGGAAGAGACCCAGTACTTC. Residues: CASTRWAGGEETQYF. This chain links TRBV12-3 or TRBV12-4 with TRBJ2-5; 9 positions match TRBD2. This CDR3 spans 15 amino acids. V dropped 7 bases and J dropped 3; count of bases not matched to a gene: 9.